This is a list of T cell receptor beta chains from one sample in a study of Ad26.COV2.S vaccination and SARS-CoV-2 variants. The assay was immunoSEQ multiplex PCR, and TCRdb's table has in-frame clones only and misses some. The profile covers 85,000 to 120,000 clones, with around three quarters appearing a single time and 15% to 20% taken by the ten largest. The source was peripheral blood, collected after recovery from COVID-19. These TCRs come from a human donor who had recovered from COVID-19. The CDR3 runs from the conserved cysteine through the conserved F or W. The order of the fields is V gene, J gene, D gene, clone size, CDR3 length, CDR3 DNA, CDR3 protein. D genes are given only for firm matches. Expanded clones get a size class; other rows say once, few or many, or leave the size out.

TRBV6-6	TRBJ1-3	-	-	13	TGTGCCAGCAAATTAGACGGAGGAAACACCATATATTTT	CASKLDGGNTIYF
TRBV5-1	TRBJ2-7	TRBD1	-	15	TGCGCCAGCAGCTTAACCGGGACAGGCCCCTACGAGCAGTACTTC	CASSLTGTGPYEQYF
TRBV19	TRBJ1-1	-	-	11	TGTGCCAGTAGATCACAAACTGAAGCTTTCTTT	CASRSQTEAFF
TRBV28	TRBJ2-7	TRBD2	-	15	TGTGCCAGCAGTTGGGAGCGGGGGGGCCGGAACGAGCAGTACTTC	CASSWERGGRNEQYF
TRBV4-1	TRBJ1-6	-	-	14	TGCGCCAGCAGCCAAAGGCAGTCAAATTCACCCCTCCACTTT	CASSQRQSNSPLHF
TRBV7-3	TRBJ2-2	-	-	14	TGTGCCAGCAGCAAGGACATCCCAACCGGGGAGCTGTTTTTT	CASSKDIPTGELFF
TRBV7-3	TRBJ1-1	-	-	13	TGTGCCAGCAGCTTTCAGCCATACACTGAAGCTTTCTTT	CASSFQPYTEAFF
TRBV14	TRBJ1-1	-	-	16	TGTGCCAGCAGCCAAGAAGGGGGGATTATAAACACTGAAGCTTTCTTT	CASSQEGGIINTEAFF
TRBV7-9	TRBJ1-3	-	-	15	TGTGCCAGCAGCCAAACCCGGGACCATGGAAACACCATATATTTT	CASSQTRDHGNTIYF
TRBV7-9	TRBJ1-1	-	-	13	TGTGCCAGCACTAAAATTGGGGGGACTGAAGCTTTCTTT	CASTKIGGTEAFF
TRBV19	TRBJ1-4	-	-	15	TGTGCCAGTAGTACAACCGCGACGAGAAATGAAAAACTGTTTTTT	CASSTTATRNEKLFF
TRBV6-2/TRBV6-3	TRBJ2-5	TRBD2	once	13	TGTGCCAGCAGCTGGGGGACTAGCGGGACCCAGTACTTC	CASSWGTSGTQYF
TRBV19	TRBJ2-1	-	-	18	TGTGCCAGTAGTATATTTCCCCTCCCCCCTGCGGCCAACAATGAGCAGTTCTTC	CASSIFPLPPAANNEQFF
TRBV7-3	TRBJ2-5	-	few	13	TGTGCCAGCAGCTTAATAGGAGAAGAGACCCAGTACTTC	CASSLIGEETQYF
TRBV4-2	TRBJ2-5	-	few	13	TGTGCCAGCAGCCATTTAGGGCGAGAGACCCAGTACTTC	CASSHLGRETQYF
TRBV27	TRBJ2-1	TRBD1	-	15	TGTGCCAGCAGTTTATACCAGGGGGCGAGGAATGAGCAGTTCTTC	CASSLYQGARNEQFF
TRBV5-4	TRBJ2-3	TRBD1	-	13	TGTGCCAGCAGCAGAGACAGGGGAGATACGCAGTATTTT	CASSRDRGDTQYF
TRBV18	TRBJ2-3	TRBD1	once	14	TGTGCCAGCTCAACAGGGGGCCGCACAGATACGCAGTATTTT	CASSTGGRTDTQYF
TRBV28	TRBJ1-2	TRBD1	-	16	TGTGCCAGCAGTCGGGACAGGGGGCTGTCCAACTATGGCTACACCTTC	CASSRDRGLSNYGYTF
TRBV27	TRBJ1-2	-	-	17	TGTGCCAGCCGCTTCGCAGGGGTGGGCGTTATTAACTATGGCTACACCTTC	CASRFAGVGVINYGYTF
TRBV9	TRBJ2-1	-	few	15	TGTGCCAGCAGCGTATCTGGACAGATTTACAATGAGCAGTTCTTC	CASSVSGQIYNEQFF
TRBV30	TRBJ2-5	-	-	12	TGTGCCTGGAACAGGGACCAAGAGACCCAGTACTTC	CAWNRDQETQYF
TRBV19	TRBJ2-1	-	-	17	TGTGCCAGTAGTATCCCGACTAGTTTCCCTCTTAACAATGAGCAGTTCTTC	CASSIPTSFPLNNEQFF
TRBV5-6	TRBJ2-1	-	-	14	TGTGCCAGCAGCTTGTTAAGGGCCTACAATGAGCAGTTCTTC	CASSLLRAYNEQFF
TRBV6-5	TRBJ1-1	-	many	11	TGTGCCAGCATGCTTGAGGGAAGAGCTTTCTTT	CASMLEGRAFF
TRBV29-1	TRBJ1-1	-	-	13	TGCAGCGTTCTGGCGGGGTTTGTGACTGAAGCTTTCTTT	CSVLAGFVTEAFF
TRBV7-2	TRBJ2-5	-	-	14	TGTGCCAGCAGAATACGGGTCAACCAAGAGACCCAGTACTTC	CASRIRVNQETQYF
TRBV4-1	TRBJ1-4	-	-	17	TGCGCCAGCAGCCAGTTTTCGACAGGTCTAGGCGATGAAAAACTGTTTTTT	CASSQFSTGLGDEKLFF
TRBV7-2	TRBJ1-2	TRBD1	-	14	TGTGCCAGCAGCTTTCCAGGGGGCAGCTATGGCTACACCTTC	CASSFPGGSYGYTF
TRBV19	TRBJ1-2	TRBD1	-	16	TGTGCCAGTAAAAGTCCCCGACAGGGGGGATTGGGTGGCTACACCTTC	CASKSPRQGGLGGYTF
TRBV27	TRBJ2-7	-	-	15	TGTGCCAGCAGCTCCATCTTAGGGCAGTCCTACGAGCAGTACTTC	CASSSILGQSYEQYF
TRBV6-4	TRBJ1-2	-	-	15	TGTGCCAGCAGTGACTCGCGCGGGGCGGGCTATGGCTACACCTTC	CASSDSRGAGYGYTF
TRBV4-2	TRBJ2-3	TRBD2	-	16	TGTGCCAGCAGCCATGGAGGCGGGGGTCCAACAGATACGCAGTATTTT	CASSHGGGGPTDTQYF
TRBV6-1	TRBJ1-2	-	-	15	TGTGCCAGCAGTGAAAGAAGTCTGACTAACTATGGCTACACCTTC	CASSERSLTNYGYTF
TRBV12-2	TRBJ2-7	-	-	16	TGTGCAAGTCGCATCCCCCCGGGGACGGGGAGTTACGAGCAGTACTTC	CASRIPPGTGSYEQYF
TRBV6-6	TRBJ2-1	TRBD2	-	16	TGTGCCAGTCGTCCCCCGGGACTAGCAGGTGCGAATGAGCAGTTCTTC	CASRPPGLAGANEQFF
TRBV30	TRBJ1-5	-	-	12	TGTGCCTGGGGGACCATTGGACAGCCCCAGCATTTT	CAWGTIGQPQHF
TRBV6-2/TRBV6-3	TRBJ2-1	-	-	12	TGTGCCAGCAGCACTGTCGGGAATGAGCAGTTCTTC	CASSTVGNEQFF